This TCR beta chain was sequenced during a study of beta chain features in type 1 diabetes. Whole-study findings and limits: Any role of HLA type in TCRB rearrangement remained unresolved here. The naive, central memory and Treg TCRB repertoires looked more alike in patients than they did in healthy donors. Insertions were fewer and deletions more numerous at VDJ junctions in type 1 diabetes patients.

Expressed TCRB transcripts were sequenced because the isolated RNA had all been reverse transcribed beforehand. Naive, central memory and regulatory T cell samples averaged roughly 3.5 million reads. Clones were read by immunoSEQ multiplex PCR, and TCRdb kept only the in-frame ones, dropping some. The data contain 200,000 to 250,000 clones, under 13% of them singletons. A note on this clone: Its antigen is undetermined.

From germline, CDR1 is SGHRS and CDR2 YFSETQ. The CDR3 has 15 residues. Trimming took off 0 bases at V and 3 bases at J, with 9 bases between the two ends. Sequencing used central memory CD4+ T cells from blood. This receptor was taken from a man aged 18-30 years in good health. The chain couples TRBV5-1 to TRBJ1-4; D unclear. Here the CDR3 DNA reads TGCGCCAGCAGCTTGGATGGACGATCTAATGAAAAACTGTTTTTT. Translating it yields CASSLDGRSNEKLFF.